One sample yielded the 6 T cell receptor beta chains listed below, sequenced in a study of cytomegalovirus exposure and HLA in healthy donors. Both 60 Vbeta primers and 13 Jbeta primers went into the PCR. Generated by immunoSEQ multiplex PCR, the TCRdb table keeps only in-frame clones and is missing some. The sample has some 150,000 clones, about 64% seen once. Sample: PBMCs. Receptors originate from a man aged 55-75 years in good health and CMV-seronegative.

This sequence joins TRBV6-5 and TRBJ2-5; 8 positions agree with TRBD1. The CDR3 spans 14 residues. V gave up 5 bases and J gave up 6 bases; unmatched junction bases: 8. The germline V gene encodes CDR1 MNHEY and CDR2 SVGAGI. CDR3 sequence (DNA): TGTGCCAGCAGTCCCGGACAGGGCGGAAAGACCCAGTACTTC. It specifies CASSPGQGGKTQYF.

This clone was picked up a small number of times. This chain joins TRBV5-1 and TRBJ2-6, with D possibly TRBD2 on 6 matching bases. Germline CDR1 and CDR2: SGHRS and YFSETQ. This CDR3 comprises 15 residues. V lost 5 bases and J lost 6, with 15 bases in between. The CDR3 DNA is TGCGCCAGCAGGGAGGGCCTAGAAAAGGCCAACGTCCTGACTTTC. Its translation is CASREGLEKANVLTF.

This clone was counted between two and nine times. The chain joins TRBV19 to TRBJ1-3; the D is unclear. The V end lost 5 bases, the J end lost 2 bases, and 10 bases lay between the germline ends. Germline CDR1 LNHDA, CDR2 SQIVND (reference sequence). The CDR3 extends over 14 amino acids. CDR3 region: CASSLAEPGNTIYF. In DNA, the CDR3 is TGTGCCAGTAGTTTGGCAGAACCTGGAAACACCATATATTTT.

The chain combines TRBV5-1 with TRBJ1-4, with 7 bases lining up with TRBD1. Trimming took 0 bases from V and 4 from J; bases not matched to a gene: 6. The CDR3 runs 16 residues. Germline lookup yields CDR1 SGHRS and CDR2 YFSETQ. The CDR3 region has the DNA TGCGCCAGCAGCTTGGTTGGGGACAGTTTTAATGAAAAACTGTTTTTT. This gives the protein CASSLVGDSFNEKLFF.

The chain joins TRBV10-1 to TRBJ2-3; D might be TRBD2 (5 bases). CDR3 length equals 14 residues. Per the germline V gene, CDR1 is WNHNN and CDR2 is SYGVQD (reference sequence). V was cut by 6 bases and J by 1 base, with 11 bases left in between. This CDR3 reads CASRPSFGTDTQYF. The CDR3 DNA sequence: TGCGCCAGCAGACCTAGCTTCGGCACAGATACGCAGTATTTT.

The rearrangement uses TRBV19 and TRBJ2-5; D is perhaps TRBD1 (6 bases). Germline V gene data show CDR1 as LNHDA and CDR2 as SQIVND (reference sequence). V lost 4 bases, J lost 4 bases, and 10 bases lay in between. The CDR3 has 13 amino acids. The CDR3 DNA reads TGTGCCAGTAGTAGCCGGGACATAGAGACCCAGTACTTC. This encodes CASSSRDIETQYF.